A selection of T cell receptor beta chains follows, all from one sample in a study of PD-L1 blockade in urothelial cancer. The method was immunoSEQ multiplex PCR; TCRdb's version includes in-frame clones alone and lacks a portion of them. The sample has 95,000 to 130,000 clones, more than 85% seen once; the top ten hold roughly 1.7%. This specimen consisted of PBMCs, obtained around atezolizumab (anti-PD-L1) treatment. Receptors were obtained from a man aged 55-75 years with urothelial cancer. Both conserved end residues are part of each CDR3. D genes are given only for firm matches. Clone size is not always given. Where it is, it says once, few, many or a class for expanded clones.

cdr3_aa cdr3_nt j_call d_call clone_size v_call
CASSLGRGLDEQFF TGCGCCAGCAGCTTGGGTAGGGGGCTCGATGAGCAGTTCTTC TRBJ2-1 TRBD1 - TRBV5-1
CASSVDGGGNTEAFF TGTGCCAGCAGCGTCGACGGGGGGGGGAACACTGAAGCTTTCTTT TRBJ1-1 - - TRBV9
CASSYHDRGDSPLHF TGTGCCAGCAGCTATCACGACAGGGGGGACTCACCCCTCCACTTT TRBJ1-6 TRBD1 - TRBV9
CASSPRVAGRGEQYF TGTGCCAGCAGCCCCCGGGTAGCGGGACGGGGTGAGCAGTACTTC TRBJ2-7 TRBD2 - TRBV9
CAWTPGSFQETQYF TGTGCCTGGACCCCAGGCAGCTTCCAAGAGACCCAGTACTTC TRBJ2-5 - - TRBV30
CASTRVAEQPQHF TGTGCCAGCACCCGAGTAGCAGAGCAGCCCCAGCATTTT TRBJ1-5 - - TRBV2
CASSLFGGGSTGELFF TGTGCCAGCAGCTTGTTTGGCGGGGGTAGTACCGGGGAGCTGTTTTTT TRBJ2-2 TRBD2 - TRBV9
CASSLGESSYEQYF TGTGCCAGCAGCTTAGGCGAAAGCTCCTACGAGCAGTACTTC TRBJ2-7 - - TRBV7-7
CASSLWTGGGGNTIYF TGTGCCAGCAGCTTATGGACAGGGGGAGGGGGAAACACCATATATTTT TRBJ1-3 TRBD1 - TRBV5-4
CASSAGQVYGYTF TGTGCCAGCAGCGCGGGACAGGTCTATGGCTACACCTTC TRBJ1-2 TRBD1 - TRBV5-6
CASSFSRITGELFF TGTGCCAGCAGCTTTTCCAGGATCACCGGGGAGCTGTTTTTT TRBJ2-2 - - TRBV7-2
CATSRTDMNTEAFF TGTGCCACTTCACGCACAGACATGAACACTGAAGCTTTCTTT TRBJ1-1 - - TRBV6-1
CASSSDRGETQYF TGCGCCAGCAGCTCGGACAGGGGAGAGACCCAGTACTTC TRBJ2-5 TRBD1 - TRBV5-1
CASSFGGTVYNEQFF TGTGCCAGCAGCTTCGGCGGGACGGTTTACAATGAGCAGTTCTTC TRBJ2-1 - - TRBV7-2
CASSPPGLASEQFF TGTGCCAGCAGCCCCCCGGGACTAGCTAGTGAGCAGTTCTTC TRBJ2-1 TRBD2 - TRBV9
CASSTGGTNYGYTF TGTGCCAGCAGCACGGGAGGAACTAACTATGGCTACACCTTC TRBJ1-2 - few TRBV7-9
CSVYQQGEGYTF TGCAGCGTTTACCAACAGGGGGAAGGCTACACCTTC TRBJ1-2 TRBD1 - TRBV29-1
CASSPSQGSRNIQYF TGTGCCAGCAGCCCCTCCCAGGGGTCGCGGAACATTCAGTACTTC TRBJ2-4 - - TRBV5-4
CASSRSGGAGTGELFF TGTGCCAGCAGCCGTAGCGGGGGGGCGGGCACCGGGGAGCTGTTTTTT TRBJ2-2 TRBD2 - TRBV7-2
CASSGPNQPQHF TGTGCCAGCTCAGGCCCGAATCAGCCCCAGCATTTT TRBJ1-5 - - TRBV18
CASSPGTGRVTEAFF TGTGCCAGCAGTCCCGGGACAGGGAGGGTCACTGAAGCTTTCTTT TRBJ1-1 TRBD1 once TRBV27
CASSLGRDGYTF TGCGCCAGCAGCTTGGGGCGGGATGGCTACACCTTC TRBJ1-2 - - TRBV5-1
CSARGAGIYYGYTF TGCAGCGCCCGGGGAGCGGGCATTTACTATGGCTACACCTTC TRBJ1-2 - - TRBV29-1
CASSPGSGYGYTF TGTGCCAGCTCACCAGGGTCGGGCTATGGCTACACCTTC TRBJ1-2 - - TRBV18
CASSLLAGGTEQFF TGTGCCAGCAGCTTACTAGCGGGGGGCACTGAGCAGTTCTTC TRBJ2-1 TRBD2 - TRBV11-2
CASSGTAGLNQYF TGTGCCAGTAGTGGAACAGCTGGGTTGAACCAGTACTTC TRBJ2-5 - - TRBV19
CASSPDSRSTEAFF TGTGCCAGCAGTCCAGACAGCCGAAGCACTGAAGCTTTCTTT TRBJ1-1 - - TRBV6-4
CASSLGTGSAETQYF TGCGCCAGCAGCTTGGGGACAGGCTCCGCGGAGACCCAGTACTTC TRBJ2-5 TRBD1 - TRBV5-1
CASSFSISYEQYF TGTGCCAGCAGCTTTAGCATTTCCTACGAGCAGTACTTC TRBJ2-7 - - TRBV7-2
CASSVQGTNEKLFF TGTGCCAGCAGTGTGCAGGGAACTAATGAAAAACTGTTTTTT TRBJ1-4 - - TRBV2
CASTRGGRAGETQYF TGTGCCAGCACTCGGGGGGGGCGAGCGGGAGAGACCCAGTACTTC TRBJ2-5 TRBD2 - TRBV6-1